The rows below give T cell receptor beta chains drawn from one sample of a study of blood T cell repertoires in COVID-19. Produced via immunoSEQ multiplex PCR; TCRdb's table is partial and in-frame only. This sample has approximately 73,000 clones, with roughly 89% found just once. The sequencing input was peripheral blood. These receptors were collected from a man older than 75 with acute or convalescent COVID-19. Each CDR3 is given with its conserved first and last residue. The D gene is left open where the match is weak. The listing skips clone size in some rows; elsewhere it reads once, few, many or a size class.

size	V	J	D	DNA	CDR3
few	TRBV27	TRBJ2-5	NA	TGTGCCAGCACCCTCCTACCGGGGGACGAGGAGGAGACCCAGTACTTC	CASTLLPGDEEETQYF
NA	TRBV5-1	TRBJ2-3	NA	TGCGCCAGCAGCTTCCTTGGGCGCTCAGATACGCAGTATTTT	CASSFLGRSDTQYF
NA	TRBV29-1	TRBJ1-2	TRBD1	TGCAGCGTTGAATTCACGGGACAGGTCCAGAGGGGATTTGGCTACACCTTC	CSVEFTGQVQRGFGYTF
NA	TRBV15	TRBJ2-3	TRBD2	TGTGCCACCAGCAGGGAACTAGCGCTCAGCACAGATACGCAGTATTTT	CATSRELALSTDTQYF
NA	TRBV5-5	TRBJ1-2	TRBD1	TGTGCCAGCAGCCTCGATCCGGGACAGGGGGCGCCTGTCTATGGCTACACCTTC	CASSLDPGQGAPVYGYTF
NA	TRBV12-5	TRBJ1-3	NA	TGTGCTAGTGGTTTGACAACCGGGGGAAACACCATATATTTT	CASGLTTGGNTIYF
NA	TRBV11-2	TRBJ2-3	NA	TGTGCCAGCAGCCCCGGGTCGGGGAGCACAGATACGCAGTATTTT	CASSPGSGSTDTQYF
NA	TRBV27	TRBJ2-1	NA	TGTGCCAGCAGTGCCCTAGATAAGCGCGATGAGCAGTTCTTC	CASSALDKRDEQFF
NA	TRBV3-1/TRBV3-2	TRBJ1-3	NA	TGTGCCAGCAGCCAGGGGGGTGGCTCTGGAAACACCATATATTTT	CASSQGGGSGNTIYF
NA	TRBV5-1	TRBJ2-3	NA	TGCGCCAGCAGCTTGGGGCAGGGCGGTGAAAGCACAGATACGCAGTATTTT	CASSLGQGGESTDTQYF
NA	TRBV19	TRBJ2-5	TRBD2	TGTGCCAGTAGTCTCCTAGCGGGGCAGGAGACCCAGTACTTC	CASSLLAGQETQYF
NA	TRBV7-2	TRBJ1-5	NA	TGTGCCAGCAGCTCCGGGGACAAACACAATCAGCCCCAGCATTTT	CASSSGDKHNQPQHF
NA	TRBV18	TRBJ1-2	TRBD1	TGTGCCAGCTCAGCGGGACAGGGGTCTACGGGCTACACCTTC	CASSAGQGSTGYTF
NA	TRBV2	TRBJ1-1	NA	TGTGCCAGGAGTCCTCTCGGGAACACTGAAGCTTTCTTT	CARSPLGNTEAFF
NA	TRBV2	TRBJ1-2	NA	TGTGCCAGCAGCCGGACAGAGAACTATGGCTACACCTTC	CASSRTENYGYTF
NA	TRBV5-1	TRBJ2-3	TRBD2	TGCGCCAGCAGCTTGGGGACTAGCGATGATACGCAGTATTTT	CASSLGTSDDTQYF
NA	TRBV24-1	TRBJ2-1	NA	TGTGCCACCAGTGATTGGCGGGGCGCGGGCAATGAGCAGTTCTTC	CATSDWRGAGNEQFF
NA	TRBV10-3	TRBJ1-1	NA	TGTGCCATTCAGGGAGGGAACACTGAAGCTTTCTTT	CAIQGGNTEAFF
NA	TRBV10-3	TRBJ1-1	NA	TGTGCCATCAGTGGGCCCCCACTCCAGGGTCGGAACACTGAAGCTTTCTTT	CAISGPPLQGRNTEAFF
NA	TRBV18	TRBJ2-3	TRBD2	TGTGCCAGCTCACCGGTAGGACTAGCAAGAGATACGCAGTATTTT	CASSPVGLARDTQYF
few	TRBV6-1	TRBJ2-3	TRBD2	TGTGCCAGCAGTGAAGCTCCGGGGAGGGGTACGCAGTATTTT	CASSEAPGRGTQYF
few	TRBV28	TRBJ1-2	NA	TGTGCCAGCTCATCCAGGGGAATTAACTATGGCTACACCTTC	CASSSRGINYGYTF
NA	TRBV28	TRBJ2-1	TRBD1	TGTGCCAGCAGTTTCGGACAGGGGGCCTACAATGAGCAGTTCTTC	CASSFGQGAYNEQFF
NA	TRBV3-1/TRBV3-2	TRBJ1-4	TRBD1	TGTGCCAGCAGCCTTCACCGGGACAGCAATGAAAAACTGTTTTTT	CASSLHRDSNEKLFF
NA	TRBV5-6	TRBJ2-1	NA	TGTGCCAGCAGCTTGGGGAGCAGATACAATGAGCAGTTCTTC	CASSLGSRYNEQFF
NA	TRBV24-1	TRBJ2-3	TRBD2	TGTGCCACCAGTGATGCGACTAGCGGGGTTGCAGATACGCAGTATTTT	CATSDATSGVADTQYF
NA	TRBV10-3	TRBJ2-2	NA	TGTGCCATCAGTGAGTCTACAGGGTCCACCGGGGAGCTGTTTTTT	CAISESTGSTGELFF
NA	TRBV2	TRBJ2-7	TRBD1	TGTGCCAGCAGTACGGGACAGGGGGCAAACGAGCAGTACTTC	CASSTGQGANEQYF
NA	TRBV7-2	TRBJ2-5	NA	TGTGCCAGCAGCCAGGGACTGATTCAAGAGACCCAGTACTTC	CASSQGLIQETQYF
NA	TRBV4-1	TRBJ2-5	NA	TGCGCCAGCAGCCAAGATTGGGGGACTCGAGAGACCCAGTACTTC	CASSQDWGTRETQYF
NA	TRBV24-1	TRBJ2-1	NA	TGTGCCACCAGTGACCAAAGAGCGGGTTCCTACAATGAGCAGTTCTTC	CATSDQRAGSYNEQFF
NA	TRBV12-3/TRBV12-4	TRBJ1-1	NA	TGTGCCAGCAGTCTACCGGGACTCAAGAAAGCTTTCTTT	CASSLPGLKKAFF
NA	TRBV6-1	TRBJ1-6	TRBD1	TGTGCCAGCAGTCCGGGACAGGATAATTCACCCCTCCACTTT	CASSPGQDNSPLHF